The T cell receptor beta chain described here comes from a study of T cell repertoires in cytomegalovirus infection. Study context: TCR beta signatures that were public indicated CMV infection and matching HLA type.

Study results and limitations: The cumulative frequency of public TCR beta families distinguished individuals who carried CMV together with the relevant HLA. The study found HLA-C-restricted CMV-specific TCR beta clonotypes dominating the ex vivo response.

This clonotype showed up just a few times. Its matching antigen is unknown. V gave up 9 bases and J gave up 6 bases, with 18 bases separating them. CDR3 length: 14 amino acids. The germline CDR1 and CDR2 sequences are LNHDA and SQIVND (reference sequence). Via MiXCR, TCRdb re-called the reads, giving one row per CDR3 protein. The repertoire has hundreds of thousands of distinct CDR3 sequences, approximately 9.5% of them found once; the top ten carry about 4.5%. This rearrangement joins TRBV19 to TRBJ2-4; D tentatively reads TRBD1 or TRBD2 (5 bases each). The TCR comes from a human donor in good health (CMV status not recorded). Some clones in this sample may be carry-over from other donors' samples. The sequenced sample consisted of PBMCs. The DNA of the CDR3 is TGTGCCAGCCACAGGTCTGGCGGGCTAAACATTCAGTACTTC. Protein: CASHRSGGLNIQYF.